A single sample is the source of the 14 T cell receptor beta chains below, sequenced in a study. TCRdb passed the 5' RACE reads through MiXCR, listing each CDR3 protein once. This table has about 42,000 distinct CDR3 sequences, 30% appearing once. Sequencing used tumor-infiltrating memory CD4+ T cells sorted from the breast tumor. The subset is: memory CD4+ T cells, CD4+CD45RO+CD25-. The receptors were sampled from a female donor with breast cancer.

This chain uses TRBV7-9 with TRBJ2-7, with a possible D match to TRBD2 (5 bases). V was shortened by 2 bases and J by 0 bases, with 8 bases between the two germline ends. The CDR3 runs 14 residues. Germline loops: CDR1 SEHNR, CDR2 FQNEAQ (reference sequence). In nucleotides, the CDR3 is TGTGCCAGCAGCTTAATGGGGAGCTCCTACGAGCAGTACTTC. Protein: CASSLMGSSYEQYF.

This clonotype is a singleton in its sample. The chain joins TRBV27 to TRBJ2-1; 7 nucleotides line up with TRBD2. CDR3 size: 15 residues. Germline-derived CDR1 and CDR2 are MNHEY and SMNVEV (reference sequence). J was trimmed by 3 bases and V by 4 bases; bases with no gene match: 6. Written as DNA, the CDR3 is TGTGCCAGCAGTTATCTAGCGGACGACTACAATGAGCAGTTCTTC. Translating gives CASSYLADDYNEQFF.

This clonotype was detected only a few times. The J gene is TRBJ2-7, the V gene TRBV6-5, with a possible D match to TRBD2 (5 bases). V dropped 3 bases and J dropped 3 bases, with 12 bases sitting between them. This CDR3 is 14 amino acids long. Germline lookup yields CDR1 MNHEY and CDR2 SVGAGI. The CDR3 loop is CASSYSGNSYEQYF. DNA for the CDR3: TGTGCCAGCAGTTATTCCGGGAATAGCTACGAGCAGTACTTC.

By share, this clonotype ranks as medium-sized. This rearrangement joins TRBV4-1 to TRBJ1-5, with D uncertain. The CDR3 loop spans 14 amino acids. V was cut by 1 base and J by 1 base, with 5 bases left in between. Germline CDR1 and CDR2: MGHRA and YSYEKL. The CDR3 DNA reads as TGCGCCAGCAGCCAAGGAGGGAGCAATCAGCCCCAGCATTTT. It yields the protein CASSQGGSNQPQHF.

This sequence joins TRBV21-1 and TRBJ2-2; no DNA check was done on the table's D call, TRBD1. TRBV21-1 is given as a pseudogene. The CDR3 extends over 16 amino acids. The CDR3 sequence: CASSKTPQRFTGELFF. CDR3 in DNA: TGTGCCAGCAGCAAAACCCCCCAACGGTTCACCGGGGAGCTGTTTTTT.

This clonotype was seen more than once but under ten times. The genes are TRBV5-5 and TRBJ2-5; D gene ambiguous. Germline CDR1 reads SGHKS; CDR2 reads YYEKEE (reference sequence). The CDR3 is 14 amino acids. Deletions cut 2 bases from V and 4 bases from J, with 12 bases between. The CDR3 sequence: CASSFFQLGETQYF. The CDR3 bases are TGTGCCAGCAGCTTTTTCCAGCTAGGAGAGACCCAGTACTTC.

The chain has TRBV28 and TRBJ2-2; D call uncertain. The V end lost 3 bases, the J end lost 7 bases, and 12 bases lay between the germline ends. The germline V gene has CDR1 MDHEN and CDR2 SYDVKM. The CDR3 totals 14 residues. CDR3 coding DNA: TGTGCCAGCAGTTTTGGCGATCTGGACGGGGAGCTGTTTTTT. This encodes CASSFGDLDGELFF.

The rearrangement joins TRBV20-1 to TRBJ2-1, with 12 bases that match TRBD2. From germline, CDR1 is DFQATT and CDR2 SNEGSKA (reference sequence). Trimming at V came to 1 base and at J to 0 bases, leaving 7 bases not matched to a gene. This CDR3 contains 18 residues. CDR3 in amino acids: CSARVGLAGGSSYNEQFF. The CDR3 DNA reads as TGCAGTGCTAGAGTCGGGCTAGCGGGAGGGAGCTCCTACAATGAGCAGTTCTTC.

The V gene is TRBV5-1, the J gene TRBJ1-2; 12 bases are shared with TRBD1. The CDR3 extends over 14 amino acids. The V gene's germline CDR1 is SGHRS and CDR2 YFSETQ. The trim removed 7 bases at V and 6 bases at J, leaving 7 bases unmatched. The CDR3 loop reads CASRPGQGADGYTF. CDR3 DNA sequence: TGCGCCAGCCGACCGGGACAGGGGGCTGATGGCTACACCTTC.

This clonotype was observed at least ten times. V gene TRBV12-3 or TRBV12-4 combines with J gene TRBJ2-3; D is possibly TRBD2 (5 bases). V shed 8 bases and J shed 1 base, with 13 bases lying between them. CDR3 length: 14 residues. The DNA of the CDR3 is TGTGCCAGCCGATCGGATAGCGGCACAGATACGCAGTATTTT. Its protein product is CASRSDSGTDTQYF.

The table lists this clonotype with a count of one. The germline gene is not matched at one end of the junction; a read error may be the cause. V gene TRBV29-1 combines with J gene TRBJ2-3, with 9 positions matching TRBD1. This CDR3 has 14 amino acids. Germline CDR1 and CDR2: SQVTM and ANQGSEA. The CDR3 DNA is TGCAGCGTTGAAGGGACAGGGGCCACGGATACGCAGTGTTTT. Translated, it gives CSVEGTGATDTQCF.

This sequence joins TRBV11-3 and TRBJ2-2; 7 bases align to TRBD2. V lost 0 bases, J lost 5 bases, and 6 bases stayed unmatched. Germline V gives CDR1 SGHNT, CDR2 YENEEA. The CDR3 is 16 residues long. Here the CDR3 reads CASSLDEASGTGELFF. The CDR3 nucleotides read TGTGCCAGCAGCTTAGATGAGGCTAGCGGAACCGGGGAGCTGTTTTTT. The whole variable domain, filled in from reference TRBV11-3 and TRBJ2-2, reads EAGVVQSPRYKIIEKKQPVAFWCNPISGHNTLYWYLQNLGQGPELLIRYENEEAVDDSQLPKDRFSAERLKGVDSTLKIQPAELGDSAVYLCASSLDEASGTGELFFGEGSRLTVL.

The V gene is TRBV24-1, the J gene TRBJ1-1; D not resolved. Per the germline V gene, CDR1 is KGHDR and CDR2 is SFDVKD. The V end was cut by 5 bases, the J end by 3 bases, with 9 bases between. The CDR3 spans 13 residues. The CDR3 region has the DNA TGTGCCACCAGTGCGTCCCAAGACACTGAAGCTTTCTTT. Encoded protein: CATSASQDTEAFF.

This clonotype was seen at least ten times. The chain employs TRBV6-2 or TRBV6-3 and TRBJ1-4; 9 nucleotides align to TRBD1. The trim removed 6 bases at V and 0 bases at J, leaving 8 bases unmatched. Germline assignment: CDR1 MNHEY and CDR2 SVGEGT. The CDR3 covers 17 residues. This CDR3 is CASSDPGQGATNEKLFF. CDR3 bases: TGTGCCAGCAGCGACCCGGGACAGGGCGCAACTAATGAAAAACTGTTTTTT.